This TCR beta chain stems from a study of T cells after yellow fever vaccination. Looking at the study overall: Where fractions had low cell numbers, libraries were prepared from them with the SMART-Seq v4 Ultra Low Input RNA kit. Study findings and constraints: Primary-vaccination clones mostly resurfaced post-booster (nearly 97% CD4, roughly 90% CD8).

This clonotype showed up many times. Its matching antigen is unknown. A process of 5'RACE template switching, which added a universal primer site and UMIs, was used to make TCR cDNA. One entry per CDR3 protein, called by TCRdb with MiXCR from the 5' RACE reads. The top ten clones hold approximately 2.4% of a sample with about 160,000 distinct CDR3 sequences, around 7.2% of them seen once. The CDR3 runs 14 residues. Per germline, CDR1 KGHSH and CDR2 LQKENI. After removal of 6 bases from V and 3 bases from J, the junction contained 3 bases not matched to a gene. The specimen comprised CD4+ T cells sorted from PBMCs, sampled less than 6 days after the first yellow fever vaccination. The genes are TRBV18 and TRBJ2-1, with 9 bases matching TRBD1. This receptor was taken from a man between 18 and 29 years old who received the YFV17D yellow fever vaccine. DNA of the CDR3: TGTGCCAGCTCGCGGGACAGGGTCTACAATGAGCAGTTCTTC. It encodes CASSRDRVYNEQFF.